This T cell receptor (beta chain) is from a study of T cells expressing NK-cell markers. The wider study: Sorted CD3+CD56+NKG2C+, CD3+CD56+NKG2C- and CD3+CD56-NKG2C+ T cells provided the TCR beta repertoires. Seven sequenced donors out of eight were HCMV-seropositive, one seronegative. General study points: A handful of donors likewise had their CD3+CD56-NKG2C+ fraction led by these clonotypes.

Production of TCR beta cDNA relied on 5'RACE template switching with UMIs. One entry per CDR3 protein, without DNA, is what TCRdb gives after re-calling the 5' RACE reads. This sample contains around 140,000 distinct CDR3 sequences. The length of the CDR3 is 21 residues. The germline gives CDR1 SGHAT, CDR2 FQNNGV. On this clonotype: Its cognate antigen is unknown.

This rearrangement joins TRBV11-2 to TRBJ2-1; as DNA is missing, the TRBD2 call by TCRdb cannot be tested. The receptor was isolated from a man aged 18 to 30 in good health. Sample: blood T cells: a sorted CD56 or NKG2C T cell subset, CD4+ or CD8+ T cells, or bulk PBMC T cells (not recorded which). CDR3 residues: CASSRWTGAMKGTSGHNEQFF.